The T cell receptor beta chain under discussion was sequenced for a study of beta chain features in type 1 diabetes. About the study: Examination spanned roughly 110 million sorted cells from all samples. General study results and limits: Shorter TCRB CDR3s, moderately but significantly so, marked every one of the four CD4+ subsets in Type 1 diabetes patients.

Sort purity for all populations was recorded as exceeding 98%. In the case of this clone: Its antigen is not identified.

What was sequenced were expressed TCRB transcripts, since all of the isolated RNA had been reverse transcribed. The table came from immunoSEQ multiplex PCR; TCRdb's copy has only in-frame clones and leaves some out. This table holds about 410,000 clones, approximately 15% found once. The sample taken for sequencing was naive CD4+ T cells from blood. This receptor was taken from a man in his thirties or forties in good health.

CDR3 bases: TGTGCCTGGACTAGGAGGACCTACAATGAGCAGTTCTTC. Translated, it gives CAWTRRTYNEQFF. The chain joins TRBV30 to TRBJ2-1; TRBD2 might be the D (5 bases). There are 13 residues in the CDR3. With 4 bases removed from V and 2 bases from J, the gap between germline ends came to 9 bases. CDR1 is GTSNPN, CDR2 SVGIG, per germline (reference sequence).